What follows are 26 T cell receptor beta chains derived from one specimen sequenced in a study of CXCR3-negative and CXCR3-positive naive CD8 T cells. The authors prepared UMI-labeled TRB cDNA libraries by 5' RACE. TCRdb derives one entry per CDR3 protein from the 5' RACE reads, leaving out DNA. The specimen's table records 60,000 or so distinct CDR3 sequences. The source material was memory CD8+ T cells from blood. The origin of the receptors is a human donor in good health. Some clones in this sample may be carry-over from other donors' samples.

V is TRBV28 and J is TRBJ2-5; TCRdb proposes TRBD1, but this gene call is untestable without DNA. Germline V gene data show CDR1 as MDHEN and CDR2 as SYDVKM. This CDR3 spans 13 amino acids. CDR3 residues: CASRGDGQETQYF.

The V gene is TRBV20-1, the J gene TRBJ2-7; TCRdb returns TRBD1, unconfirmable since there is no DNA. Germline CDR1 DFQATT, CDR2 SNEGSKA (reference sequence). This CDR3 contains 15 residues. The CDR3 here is CSARTRGGVGDEQYF.

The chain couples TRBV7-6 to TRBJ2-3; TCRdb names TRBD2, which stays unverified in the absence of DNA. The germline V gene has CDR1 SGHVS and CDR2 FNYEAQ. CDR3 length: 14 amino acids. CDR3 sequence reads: CASSPGTTGDTQYF.

The CDR3 spells CSVESRGTDTEAFF. This sequence joins TRBV29-1 and TRBJ1-1; checking the TCRdb D call of TRBD1 is not possible without DNA. The CDR3 covers 14 residues. Germline loops: CDR1 SQVTM, CDR2 ANQGSEA.

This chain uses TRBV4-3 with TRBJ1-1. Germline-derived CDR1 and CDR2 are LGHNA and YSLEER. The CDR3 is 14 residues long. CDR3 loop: CASSKSLEGTEAFF.

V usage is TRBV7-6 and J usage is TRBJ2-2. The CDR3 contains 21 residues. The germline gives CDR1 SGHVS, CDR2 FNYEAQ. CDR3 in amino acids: CASSLFVSVGQLLANTGELFF. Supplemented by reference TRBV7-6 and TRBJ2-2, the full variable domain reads GAGVSQSPRYKVTKRGQDVALRCDPISGHVSLYWYRQALGQGPEFLTYFNYEAQQDKSGLPNDRFSAERPEGSISTLTIQRTEQRDSAMYRCASSLFVSVGQLLANTGELFFGEGSRLTVL.

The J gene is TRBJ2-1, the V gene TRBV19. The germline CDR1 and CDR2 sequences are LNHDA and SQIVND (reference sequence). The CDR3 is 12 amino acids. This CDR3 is CASSFSINEQFF.

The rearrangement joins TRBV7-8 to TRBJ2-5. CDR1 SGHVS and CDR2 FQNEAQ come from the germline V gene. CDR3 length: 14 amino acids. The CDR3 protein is CASSLSEVEEAQYF.

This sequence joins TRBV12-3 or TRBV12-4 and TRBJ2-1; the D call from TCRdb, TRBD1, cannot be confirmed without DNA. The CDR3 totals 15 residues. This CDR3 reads CASTLYLAPYNEQFF.

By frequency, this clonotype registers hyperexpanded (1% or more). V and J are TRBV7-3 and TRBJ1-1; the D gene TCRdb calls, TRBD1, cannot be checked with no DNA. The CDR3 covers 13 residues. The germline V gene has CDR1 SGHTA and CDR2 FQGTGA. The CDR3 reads CASSWTGNTEAFF.

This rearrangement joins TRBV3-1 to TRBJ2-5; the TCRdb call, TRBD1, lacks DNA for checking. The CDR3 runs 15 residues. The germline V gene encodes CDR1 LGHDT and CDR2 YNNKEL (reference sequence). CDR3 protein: CASSQRLGGAETQYF.

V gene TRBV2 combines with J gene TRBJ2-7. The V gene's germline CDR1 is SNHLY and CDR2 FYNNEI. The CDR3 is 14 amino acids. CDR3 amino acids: CASSDAAATYEQYF.

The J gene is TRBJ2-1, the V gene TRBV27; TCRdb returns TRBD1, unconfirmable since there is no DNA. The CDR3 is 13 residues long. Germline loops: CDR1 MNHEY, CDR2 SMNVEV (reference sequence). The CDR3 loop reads CASRGTVYNEQFF.

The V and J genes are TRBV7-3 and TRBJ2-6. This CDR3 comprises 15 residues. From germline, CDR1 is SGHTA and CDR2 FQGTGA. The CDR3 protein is CASSLWSSGANVLTF.

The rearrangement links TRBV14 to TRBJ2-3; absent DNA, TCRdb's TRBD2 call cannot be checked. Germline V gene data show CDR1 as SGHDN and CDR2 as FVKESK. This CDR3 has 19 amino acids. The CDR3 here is CASSRGLAGGLPGTDTQYF.

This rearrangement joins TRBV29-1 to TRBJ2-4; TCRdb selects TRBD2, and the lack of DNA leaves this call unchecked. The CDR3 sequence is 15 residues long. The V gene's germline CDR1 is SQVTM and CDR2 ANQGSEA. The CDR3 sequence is CSVGGSGVTKNIQYF.

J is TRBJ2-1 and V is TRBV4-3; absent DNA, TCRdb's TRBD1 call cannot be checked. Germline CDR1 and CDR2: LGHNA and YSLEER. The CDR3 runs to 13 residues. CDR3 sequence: CASSQGGANEQFF.

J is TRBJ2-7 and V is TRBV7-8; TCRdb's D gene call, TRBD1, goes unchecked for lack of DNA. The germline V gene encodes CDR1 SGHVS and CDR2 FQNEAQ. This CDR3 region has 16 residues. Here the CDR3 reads CASSERGTDPSLGQYF.

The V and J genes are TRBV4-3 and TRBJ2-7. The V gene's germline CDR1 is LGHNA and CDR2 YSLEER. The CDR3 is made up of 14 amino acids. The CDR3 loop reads CASSQGGGPYEQYF.

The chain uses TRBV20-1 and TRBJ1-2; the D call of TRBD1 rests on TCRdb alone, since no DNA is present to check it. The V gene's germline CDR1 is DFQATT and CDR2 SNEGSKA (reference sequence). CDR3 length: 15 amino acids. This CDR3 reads CSAGETGRPLYGYTF.

The CDR3 spells CASSQETGGSYEQYF. The J gene is TRBJ2-7, the V gene TRBV4-2; there is no DNA to check the TCRdb D call of TRBD1. Per the germline V gene, CDR1 is LGHNA and CDR2 is YNFKEQ. This CDR3 spans 15 amino acids.

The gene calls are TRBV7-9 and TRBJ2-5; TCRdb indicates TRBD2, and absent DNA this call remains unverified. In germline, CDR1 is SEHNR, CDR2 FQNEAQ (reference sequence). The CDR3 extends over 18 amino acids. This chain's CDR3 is CASSPLSGLAGQEETQYF.

CDR3 sequence: CSGLWGAEAFF. The chain recombines TRBV29-1 with TRBJ1-1; TCRdb selects TRBD1, and the lack of DNA leaves this call unchecked. Germline V gene data show CDR1 as SQVTM and CDR2 as ANQGSEA. This CDR3 has 11 residues.

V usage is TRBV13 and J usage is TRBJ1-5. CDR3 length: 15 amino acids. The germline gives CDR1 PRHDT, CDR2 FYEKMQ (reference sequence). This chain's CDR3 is CASSLRGSGNQPQHF. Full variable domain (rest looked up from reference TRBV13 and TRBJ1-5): AAGVIQSPRHLIKEKRETATLKCYPIPRHDTVYWYQQGPGQDPQFLISFYEKMQSDKGSIPDRFSAQQFSDYHSELNMSSLELGDSALYFCASSLRGSGNQPQHFGDGTRLSIL.

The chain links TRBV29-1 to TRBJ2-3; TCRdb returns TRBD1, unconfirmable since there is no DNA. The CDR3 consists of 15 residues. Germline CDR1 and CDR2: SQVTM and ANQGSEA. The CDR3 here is CSVETGSFFTDTQYF.

The CDR3 protein is CASSQDLVDSYEQYF. This chain uses TRBV3-1 with TRBJ2-7. The germline gives CDR1 LGHDT, CDR2 YNNKEL (reference sequence). CDR3 size: 15 residues.